This T cell receptor (beta chain) appears in the sequencing data of a study of T cell changes during pregnancy in multiple sclerosis. Sequenced by immunoSEQ multiplex PCR; TCRdb stores in-frame clones only, minus some. The top ten hold less than 2% of the sample, which has 50,000 to 70,000 clones, around 93% seen once. The length of the CDR3 is 13 residues. The germline V and J ends were trimmed by 10 bases and 10 bases, with 19 bases remaining between them. Germline CDR1 LNHDA, CDR2 SQIVND (reference sequence). The receptor was derived from a female donor with multiple sclerosis, enrolled in a pregnancy study. J is TRBJ1-4 and V is TRBV19; TRBD1 might be the D (6 bases). Sequencing was performed on peripheral blood, taken after pregnancy. As DNA, the CDR3 is TGTGCCACCAGTCCCGGGACATCCGGAAAACTGTTTTTT. Encoded protein: CATSPGTSGKLFF.